This T cell receptor beta chain was observed in a study of cytomegalovirus exposure and HLA in healthy donors. PCR amplification relied on 60 Vbeta primers (plus 13 Jbeta primers). The repertoire was sequenced with immunoSEQ multiplex PCR; TCRdb's copy has only in-frame clones and lacks some. The sample consists of 98,000 or so clones, 76% of them appearing once. Germline CDR1 is MNHEY and CDR2 is SVGAGI. V trimming: 1 base; J trimming: 2 bases; junction bases outside the gene matches: 4. The CDR3 contains 16 residues. Study results and limitations: About 87% or about 30% of the time was how often most TCR beta V segments were productive, according to an earlier analysis. The study labeled 150 to 200 TCR beta chains cytomegalovirus-associated. Fewer N-insertions than the roughly 670-donor mean were reportedly shown by an Asian-associated ancestry cluster in a later analysis. In a later analysis, TCR association rates varied by HLA locus: DRB1 most, HLA-C fewest.

About this clone: What it recognizes is unknown.

Input material: PBMCs. The clonotype comes from a woman under 30 in good health and CMV-seropositive. The gene calls are TRBV6-5 and TRBJ2-1; 8 nucleotides match TRBD2. The CDR3 coding sequence is TGTGCCAGCAGTTACTTAGCGGGACTTACCTACAATGAGCAGTTCTTC. Its protein is CASSYLAGLTYNEQFF.